A single sample gave rise to the 4 T cell receptor beta chains below, sequenced in a study of blood T cell repertoires in COVID-19 (dated by TCRdb to about 2020). Receptors were amplified or captured by the immunoSEQ multiplex PCR assay. This immuneACCESS table, as held by TCRdb, lists in-frame sequences with V and J called but not all clones. Of the missing ones, under half trace to an unresolved V gene in checked studies; the others have no known cause. The sample table lists hundreds of thousands of clones, 86% of them with a count of one. The ten largest clones add up to 3.1% of the sample. Source material: PBMCs or T cells enriched from blood (not recorded which). The receptors originated from a woman between 45 and 65 years old in a cohort exposed to, infected with or recovered from COVID-19 (not recorded which).

The chain has TRBV6-5 and TRBJ1-2; TRBD1 aligns across 7 bases. In germline, CDR1 is MNHEY, CDR2 SVGAGI. CDR3 length equals 14 residues. The junction had 15 bases not matched to a gene; V was cut back by 10 bases and J by 7 bases. The CDR3 region is CATRAGDRARGYTF. As DNA, the CDR3 is TGTGCCACCCGGGCCGGAGACAGGGCGCGTGGCTACACCTTC.

The chain carries TRBV20-1 and TRBJ1-1; a weak D match, TRBD1 (6 bases). V lost 4 bases to trimming and J lost 5 bases, with 8 bases between them. In germline, CDR1 is DFQATT, CDR2 SNEGSKA (reference sequence). This CDR3 has 11 residues. CDR3 protein: CSAKGGTEAFF. The CDR3 DNA reads TGCAGTGCTAAGGGGGGGACTGAAGCTTTCTTT.

The rearrangement links TRBV6-1 to TRBJ1-1; TRBD1 matches 7 bases. The junction had 8 bases not matched to a gene; V was cut back by 4 bases and J by 0 bases. CDR3 length: 16 residues. Germline V gene data show CDR1 as MNHNS and CDR2 as SASEGT. The CDR3: CASSVPNRGMNTEAFF. In DNA form, the CDR3 reads TGTGCCAGCAGTGTACCAAACAGGGGAATGAACACTGAAGCTTTCTTT.

DNA of the CDR3: TGTGCCACCAGCAGTGATCGTACAGGGGTTGGGGAAAAACTGTTTTTT. Its protein product is CATSSDRTGVGEKLFF. The chain links TRBV15 to TRBJ1-4, with 7 bases aligning to TRBD1. Germline loops: CDR1 LNHNV, CDR2 YYDKDF (reference sequence). The CDR3 contains 16 residues. The V gene end was trimmed by 3 bases and the J gene end by 8 bases; junction bases not matched to a gene: 12.